The 24 T cell receptor beta chains given below trace back to one sample, sequenced in a study of CD4 T cells in relation to SARS-CoV-2 and coronaviruses. The data were produced by immunoSEQ multiplex PCR, yet TCRdb's version contains in-frame clones alone and is incomplete. The top ten hold about 0.36% of the sample, which has approximately 50,000 clones, 92% seen once. The sequenced material came from naive CD4+ T cells from PBMCs. The subset is: naive CD4+ T cells isolated by negative enrichment. Receptors were obtained from an adult with COVID-19.

This chain joins TRBV19 and TRBJ2-1; no reliable D call. Per germline, CDR1 LNHDA and CDR2 SQIVND (reference sequence). V lost 2 bases to trimming and J lost 5 bases, with 13 bases between them. This CDR3 is built from 15 residues. The CDR3 nucleotides read TGTGCCAGTAGTATACTAGGCGGCATGGACAATGAGCAGTTCTTC. It yields the protein CASSILGGMDNEQFF. The full variable domain, completed using reference TRBV19 and TRBJ2-1, is DGGITQSPKYLFRKEGQNVTLSCEQNLNHDAMYWYRQDPGQGLRLIYYSQIVNDFQKGDIAEGYSVSREKKESFPLTVTSAQKNPTAFYLCASSILGGMDNEQFFGPGTRLTVL.

This sequence joins TRBV9 and TRBJ2-1; TRBD1 or TRBD2 may be the D gene (5 bases each). The germline V and J ends were trimmed by 1 base and 3 bases, with 17 bases remaining between them. From germline, CDR1 is SGDLS and CDR2 YYNGEE. This CDR3 has 17 residues. The CDR3, as DNA: TGTGCCAGCAGCGTAAGGTTAGGGACCCCAGGCTACAATGAGCAGTTCTTC. It is translated as CASSVRLGTPGYNEQFF. The variable domain in full, completed from reference TRBV9 and TRBJ2-1, reads DSGVTQTPKHLITATGQRVTLRCSPRSGDLSVYWYQQSLDQGLQFLIQYYNGEERAKGNILERFSAQQFPDLHSELNLSSLELGDSALYFCASSVRLGTPGYNEQFFGPGTRLTVL.

The sample holds one count of this clone. The chain combines TRBV29-1 with TRBJ2-1; 7 nucleotides align to TRBD2. V shed 7 bases and J 5 bases; nucleotides not matched to a gene: 2. The V gene's germline CDR1 is SQVTM and CDR2 ANQGSEA. This CDR3 is built from 11 residues. The CDR3 nucleotides read TGCAGCGGGGGGAGGGACAATGAGCAGTTCTTC. It specifies CSGGRDNEQFF.

V is TRBV7-2 and J is TRBJ2-5; 12 nucleotides agree with TRBD2. This CDR3 has 16 amino acids. V was pared by 5 bases and J by 4 bases, with 8 bases of the junction left unmatched. Germline CDR1 reads SGHTA; CDR2 reads FQGNSA. CDR3 nucleotides: TGTGCCAGCAGCACGACTAGCGGGAGAAGGGGAGAGACCCAGTACTTC. This sequence encodes CASSTTSGRRGETQYF.

The chain combines TRBV5-1 with TRBJ2-5; 14 bases line up with TRBD2. Germline CDR1 SGHRS, CDR2 YFSETQ. This CDR3 has 14 amino acids. V gave up 7 bases and J gave up 4 bases; unmatched junction bases: 3. The CDR3 DNA reads as TGCGCCAGCCGGGGACTAGCGGGAGTAGAGACCCAGTACTTC. Translated: CASRGLAGVETQYF. Full variable domain (outside the CDR3, taken from reference TRBV5-1 and TRBJ2-5): KAGVTQTPRYLIKTRGQQVTLSCSPISGHRSVSWYQQTPGQGLQFLFEYFSETQRNKGNFPGRFSGRQFSNSRSEMNVSTLELGDSALYLCASRGLAGVETQYFGPGTRLLVL.

V usage is TRBV2 and J usage is TRBJ2-2, with 9 bases lining up with TRBD1. The CDR3 is 14 amino acids. The germline gives CDR1 SNHLY, CDR2 FYNNEI. The J segment lost 4 bases and the V segment lost 7 bases, leaving 4 bases of the junction unmatched. CDR3 bases: TGTGCCAGCAACAGGGGGCTGGGCACCGGGGAGCTGTTTTTT. Translated, it gives CASNRGLGTGELFF.

V usage is TRBV7-9 and J usage is TRBJ2-5, with TRBD1 matching 11 bases. Germline trimming cut 5 bases from V and 5 bases from J; bases unmatched to any gene: 4. Germline lookup yields CDR1 SEHNR and CDR2 FQNEAQ (reference sequence). The CDR3 is made up of 14 amino acids. The CDR3 region is CASSTGQGVETQYF. In nucleotides, the CDR3 is TGTGCCAGCAGCACGGGACAGGGGGTTGAGACCCAGTACTTC. The variable domain in full, completed from reference TRBV7-9 and TRBJ2-5, reads DTGVSQNPRHKITKRGQNVTFRCDPISEHNRLYWYRQTLGQGPEFLTYFQNEAQLEKSRLLSDRFSAERPKGSFSTLEIQRTEQGDSAMYLCASSTGQGVETQYFGPGTRLLVL.

The chain joins TRBV5-4 to TRBJ1-1; D call uncertain. This CDR3 comprises 15 residues. Germline loops: CDR1 SGHNT, CDR2 YYREEE (reference sequence). With 4 bases removed from V and 0 bases from J, the gap between germline ends came to 13 bases. CDR3 sequence (DNA): TGTGCCAGCAGCAACCAACGAAACTTGAACACTGAAGCTTTCTTT. Its translation: CASSNQRNLNTEAFF.

The chain couples TRBV2 to TRBJ1-1; D unclear. Germline CDR1 is SNHLY and CDR2 is FYNNEI. The CDR3 is 12 residues long. Trimming cost V 3 bases and J 9 bases, with 11 bases left between them. CDR3 sequence (DNA): TGTGCCAGCAGTGATGGTCTGGGGAAAGCTTTCTTT. It translates to CASSDGLGKAFF.

V usage is TRBV2 and J usage is TRBJ1-5; D is unclear. In germline, CDR1 is SNHLY, CDR2 FYNNEI. CDR3 length equals 13 residues. Deletions cut 3 bases from V and 6 bases from J, with 9 bases between. The CDR3: CASSDPGTQPQHF. CDR3 sequence (DNA): TGTGCCAGCAGTGACCCAGGCACTCAGCCCCAGCATTTT.

Comments on this clone: Compared with germline, one end of the junction differs, possibly owing to a read error. The rearrangement uses TRBV2 and TRBJ2-7, with TRBD2 matching 14 bases. Per germline, CDR1 SNHLY and CDR2 FYNNEI. This CDR3 has 12 residues. The chain's CDR3 is CASSERTSGRNF. The CDR3 nucleotides are TGTGCCAGCAGTGAGCGGACTAGCGGGAGGAACTTC.

The DNA of the CDR3 is TGTGCCAGCAGCGTAGGATGGGGCGGGAGGTTAAGCACGCAGTATTTT. Protein sequence: CASSVGWGGRLSTQYF. The genes are TRBV9 and TRBJ2-3; 8 nucleotides agree with TRBD2. The length of the CDR3 is 16 residues. Germline CDR1 SGDLS, CDR2 YYNGEE. V lost 0 bases and J lost 9; bases outside the gene matches: 12.

Here the CDR3 DNA reads TGTGCCAGCAGCTTAGGGCTAGCGGGAGTTTCGGATACGCAGTATTTT. It specifies CASSLGLAGVSDTQYF. This sequence joins TRBV7-2 and TRBJ2-3, with 10 bases that match TRBD2. CDR1 SGHTA and CDR2 FQGNSA come from the germline V gene. This CDR3 spans 16 amino acids. The junction had 7 bases not matched to a gene; V was cut back by 1 base and J by 6 bases.

This sequence joins TRBV11-1 and TRBJ1-1; D perhaps matches TRBD1 (6 bases). This CDR3 comprises 15 residues. V was clipped by 5 bases and J by 5 bases, with 18 bases between them. Per the germline V gene, CDR1 is SGHAT and CDR2 is FQDESV (reference sequence). This chain's CDR3 is CASSRMVGGRTEAFF. CDR3 coding DNA: TGTGCCAGCAGCCGAATGGTGGGGGGGCGGACTGAAGCTTTCTTT.

The V and J genes are TRBV2 and TRBJ2-7, with D maybe TRBD1 (6 bases). Trimming took off 6 bases at V and 0 bases at J, with 12 bases between the two ends. CDR1 and CDR2 from the germline V gene are SNHLY and FYNNEI. The CDR3 spans 14 residues. CDR3: CASSERGFSYEQYF. For the CDR3, the DNA is TGTGCCAGCAGCGAAAGGGGGTTCTCCTACGAGCAGTACTTC.

The chain recombines TRBV3-1 (or the pseudogene TRBV3-2) with TRBJ1-2; D gene unclear. This CDR3 has 15 amino acids. CDR1 and CDR2 from the germline V gene are LGHDT and YNNKEL (reference sequence). Trimming removed 0 bases from V and 4 bases from J, with 12 bases in between. CDR3 nucleotides: TGTGCCAGCAGCCAAGACTTGACGGGGATCTATGGCTACACCTTC. Amino acid sequence: CASSQDLTGIYGYTF.

V usage is TRBV24-1 and J usage is TRBJ2-1; D perhaps matches TRBD1 (6 bases). The CDR3 has 12 amino acids. The germline gives CDR1 KGHDR, CDR2 SFDVKD. Trimming removed 4 bases from V and 10 bases from J, with 10 bases in between. The CDR3 reads CATSDHDREQFF. CDR3 in DNA: TGTGCCACCAGTGACCATGACAGGGAGCAGTTCTTC.

A word on this clone: At one of its ends the junction is not consistent with the germline gene, which may arise from a read error. The chain links TRBV18 to TRBJ1-2, with a tentative D call TRBD1 (5 bases). The CDR3 contains 15 residues. CDR1 and CDR2 (germline): KGHSH, LQKENI. CDR3 sequence: CASSPPGSARYGYTF. The CDR3 DNA follows: TGTGCCAGCTCGCCACCAGGGTCTGCTCGCTATGGCTACACCTTC.

This rearrangement joins TRBV21-1 to TRBJ2-1; the table assigns TRBD2, which was not confirmed against the DNA. TRBV21-1 is termed a pseudogene. The CDR3 length is 15 residues. CDR3 in amino acids: CASSYLGGRYNEQFF. The CDR3 nucleotides read TGTGCCAGCAGCTACCTCGGGGGACGATACAATGAGCAGTTCTTC.

This chain uses TRBV5-1 with TRBJ2-7, with a tentative D call TRBD1 (6 bases). Trimming removed 0 bases at V and 4 bases at J, with 11 bases between. Germline V gene lookup returns CDR1 SGHRS and CDR2 YFSETQ. There are 14 residues in the CDR3. The CDR3 DNA sequence: TGCGCCAGCAGCTTGGGGGGGCCGGTATACGAGCAGTACTTC. Translating gives CASSLGGPVYEQYF.

The chain carries TRBV6-1 and TRBJ2-3, with D unresolved. CDR1 is MNHNS and CDR2 is SASEGT in the germline V gene. Trimming removed 2 bases from V and 3 bases from J, with 15 bases in between. This CDR3 region has 16 residues. Written as DNA, the CDR3 is TGTGCCAGCAGTGAATGGCGGCCGCCCTCAACAGATACGCAGTATTTT. This gives the protein CASSEWRPPSTDTQYF.

The chain is built from TRBV30 and TRBJ1-3; the D gene is possibly TRBD1 (6 bases). Trimming left V 1 base short and J 0 bases short, with 10 bases between. This CDR3 contains 15 residues. CDR1 GTSNPN and CDR2 SVGIG come from the germline V gene (reference sequence). The CDR3 coding sequence is TGTGCCTGGAGTGGAGGGGGGAACTCTGGAAACACCATATATTTT. Its protein product is CAWSGGGNSGNTIYF.

The rearrangement joins TRBV28 to TRBJ1-1; the D gene is possibly TRBD1 (5 bases). CDR1 is MDHEN and CDR2 is SYDVKM in the germline V gene. V gave up 5 bases and J gave up 4 bases, with 11 bases separating them. CDR3 length equals 13 residues. The CDR3 sequence is CASSEGRITEAFF. The CDR3 DNA follows: TGTGCCAGCAGTGAGGGACGGATCACTGAAGCTTTCTTT.

The rearrangement links TRBV7-9 to TRBJ2-7; TRBD2 agrees at 12 bases. The CDR3 loop spans 16 amino acids. Germline V gene lookup returns CDR1 SEHNR and CDR2 FQNEAQ (reference sequence). J gave up 2 bases and V 5 bases, and 7 bases lay outside the gene matches. The CDR3: CASSPMGLAGAYEQYF. The DNA for the CDR3 is TGTGCCAGCAGCCCGATGGGACTAGCGGGTGCCTACGAGCAGTACTTC.